This T cell receptor beta chain was observed in a study of blood T cell repertoires in COVID-19. Study information: Specimens from acute and convalescent COVID-19 originated in the United States, Italy and Spain. PBMCs, B-cell-depleted T cells, or T cells provided the cDNA or gDNA that made up the material.

CDR1 is MDHEN and CDR2 is SYDVKM in the germline V gene. This CDR3 region has 13 residues. Authors' data handling: Reference gene primer amplification gave nucleated cell count estimates. Only in-frame clones appear in the TCRdb table, and some are missing; sequencing was by immunoSEQ multiplex PCR. The DNA was the basis for D and trimming; V, J and clone size are from that table. There are approximately 84,000 clones in the sample; 70% to 90% occur only once, and about an eighth lies in the top ten. The sequence was obtained from a human donor in a cohort sampled during active COVID-19. The source material was peripheral blood. The rearrangement links TRBV28 to TRBJ1-1; possibly TRBD1 for D (6 bases). CDR3 sequence: CAAPKQGNTEAFF. CDR3 DNA: TGTGCTGCCCCGAAACAGGGAAACACTGAAGCTTTCTTT.